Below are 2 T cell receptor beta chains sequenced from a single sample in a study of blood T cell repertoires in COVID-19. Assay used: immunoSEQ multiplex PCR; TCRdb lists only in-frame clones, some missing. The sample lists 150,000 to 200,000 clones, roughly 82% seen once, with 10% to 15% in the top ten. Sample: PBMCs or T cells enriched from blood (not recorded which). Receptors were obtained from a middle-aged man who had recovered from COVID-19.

In DNA, the CDR3 is TGTGCCAGCAGTTCCGTCGGGACAGGTTCCTACGAGCAGTACGTC. Residues: CASSSVGTGSYEQYV. This chain uses TRBV6-5 with TRBJ2-7; 8 bases fit TRBD1. The CDR3 length is 15 residues. Germline-derived CDR1 and CDR2 are MNHEY and SVGAGI. The junction had 6 bases not matched to a gene; V was cut back by 4 bases and J by 1 base.

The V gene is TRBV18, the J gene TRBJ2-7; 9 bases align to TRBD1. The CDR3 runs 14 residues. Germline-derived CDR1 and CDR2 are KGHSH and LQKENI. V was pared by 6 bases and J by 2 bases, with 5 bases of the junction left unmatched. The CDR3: CASSGTGPTYEQYF. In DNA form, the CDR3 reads TGTGCCAGCTCGGGGACAGGGCCGACCTACGAGCAGTACTTC.